The 30 T cell receptor beta chains presented below share a single source sample, sequenced in a study of Graves' ophthalmopathy and Graves' hyperthyroidism. From RNA, the CDR3 regions of TCR beta chains were amplified and sequenced. The workflow started with a first-round RT-PCR run with HTBI primers and then moved on to a second-round multiplex PCR. MiXCR, run by TCRdb on the multiplex PCR reads, gives a single entry per CDR3 protein. Of about 1.2 million distinct CDR3 sequences detected, roughly 35% appear once; the ten largest clones hold approximately 12%. The specimen sequenced was peripheral blood or thyroid tissue (not recorded which). Every receptor here comes from an adult man with Graves' hyperthyroidism.

V is TRBV15 and J is TRBJ1-1, with a tentative D call TRBD1 (5 bases). CDR3 length: 15 residues. The V and J ends lost 0 bases and 4 bases respectively, with 12 bases between them. Germline V CDR1 and CDR2: LNHNV, YYDKDF (reference sequence). The CDR3 sequence is CATSRDSGGRTEAFF. CDR3 bases: TGTGCCACCAGCAGAGATTCCGGGGGTCGCACTGAAGCTTTCTTT.

The CDR3 sequence is CASRRDYRAFF. The CDR3 DNA sequence: TGTGCCAGCAGAAGGGACTATCGAGCTTTCTTT. This chain links TRBV6-2 or TRBV6-3 with TRBJ1-1, with a possible D match to TRBD1 (5 bases). The CDR3 runs 11 residues. The germline V and J ends were trimmed by 6 bases and 10 bases, with 12 bases remaining between them. CDR1 and CDR2 from the germline V gene are MNHEY and SVGEGT.

Regarding this clonotype: This may come from a read error, since a much larger clone is one base off. The rearrangement uses TRBV20-1 and TRBJ1-2; D unresolved. The V gene's germline CDR1 is DFQATT and CDR2 SNEGSKA (reference sequence). This CDR3 spans 12 amino acids. Here the CDR3 reads CSEEGTGGGYIF. In DNA form, the CDR3 reads TGCAGTGAGGAGGGCACGGGAGGTGGCTACATCTTC.

This clonotype was recorded at least ten times. This rearrangement joins TRBV7-6 to TRBJ1-3; 7 nucleotides align to TRBD1. Germline CDR1 SGHVS, CDR2 FNYEAQ. The CDR3 extends over 18 amino acids. Germline trimming cut 1 base from V and 0 bases from J; bases unmatched to any gene: 9. The CDR3 nucleotides are TGTGCCAGCAGCTTAGTTGCTCCGGGACAGTTCTCTGGAAACACCATATATTTT. It codes for CASSLVAPGQFSGNTIYF. Based on the CDR3 plus reference TRBV7-6 and TRBJ1-3, the full variable domain is GAGVSQSPRYKVTKRGQDVALRCDPISGHVSLYWYRQALGQGPEFLTYFNYEAQQDKSGLPNDRFSAERPEGSISTLTIQRTEQRDSAMYRCASSLVAPGQFSGNTIYFGEGSWLTVV.

This clonotype is a singleton in its sample. This sequence joins TRBV10-3 and TRBJ1-1; D uncertain. CDR1 is ENHRY and CDR2 is SYGVKD in the germline V gene. The CDR3 has 13 residues. Trimming cost V 0 bases and J 7 bases, with 9 bases left between them. CDR3 protein: CAISESTGGEAFF. The DNA for the CDR3 is TGTGCCATCAGTGAGTCTACGGGCGGTGAAGCTTTCTTT.

This clonotype has a count of ten or more. V is TRBV9 and J is TRBJ1-1; 11 positions match TRBD1. This CDR3 is built from 14 residues. CDR1 is SGDLS and CDR2 is YYNGEE in the germline V gene. V shed 3 bases, J shed 4 bases, and the junction held 2 bases outside the gene matches. CDR3 sequence (DNA): TGTGCCAGCAGCGAAGGGACAGGGGGCACTGAAGCTTTCTTT. This gives the protein CASSEGTGGTEAFF.

In regard to this clonotype: One base away lies a much larger clone, so this may be a sequencing read error. The V and J genes are TRBV7-9 and TRBJ2-7; D tentatively reads TRBD1 or TRBD2 (5 bases each). Germline assignment: CDR1 SEHNR and CDR2 FQNEAQ (reference sequence). CDR3 size: 15 residues. In DNA form, the CDR3 reads TGCGCCAGCAGCCCCCGGGACGAAGGAACCTACGAGCAGTACTTC. This codes for CASSPRDEGTYEQYF. Drawing the rest from reference TRBV7-9 and TRBJ2-7, the complete variable domain is DTGVSQNPRHKITKRGQNVTFRCDPISEHNRLYWYRQTLGQGPEFLTYFQNEAQLEKSRLLSDRFSAERPKGSFSTLEIQRTEQGDSAMYLCASSPRDEGTYEQYFGPGTRLTVT.

The table lists this clonotype with a few counts. The chain carries TRBV19 and TRBJ1-5, with D perhaps matching TRBD1 (5 bases). The CDR3 runs to 15 residues. Germline CDR1 reads LNHDA; CDR2 reads SQIVND (reference sequence). Trimming took 1 base from V and 6 from J, leaving 13 bases between them. This chain's CDR3 is CASSIGRVLSQPQHF. In DNA, the CDR3 is TGTGCCAGTAGTATAGGCAGGGTCTTGTCTCAGCCCCAGCATTTT.

The chain recombines TRBV7-9 with TRBJ2-7; 7 bases align to TRBD2. The CDR3 is made up of 17 amino acids. J gave up 1 base and V 0 bases, and 9 bases lay outside the gene matches. In germline, CDR1 is SEHNR, CDR2 FQNEAQ (reference sequence). The CDR3 spells CASSLAFLPSGSYEQYF. In nucleotides, the CDR3 is TGTGCCAGCAGCTTAGCCTTTCTTCCTAGCGGATCCTACGAGCAGTACTTC.

The rearrangement uses TRBV4-3 and TRBJ1-2; D gene uncertain. This CDR3 region has 15 residues. V was shortened by 1 base and J by 4 bases, with 13 bases between the two germline ends. Germline V gene lookup returns CDR1 LGHNA and CDR2 YSLEER. The CDR3 coding sequence is TGCGCCAGCAGCCAAGGTGAAGGACCCATCTATGGCTACACCTTC. Translation: CASSQGEGPIYGYTF.

This clonotype has a count of ten or more. The chain joins TRBV20-1 to TRBJ1-3; TRBD1 matches 7 bases. Germline V CDR1 and CDR2: DFQATT, SNEGSKA (reference sequence). J gave up 0 bases and V 5 bases, and 1 base lay outside the gene matches. The CDR3 is made up of 13 amino acids. CDR3 in amino acids: CSASGGSGNTIYF. The CDR3 DNA follows: TGCAGTGCTTCAGGGGGCTCTGGAAACACCATATATTTT.

The CDR3: CSARDPRTAPTEAFF. The CDR3 region has the DNA TGCAGTGCTAGAGACCCAAGGACAGCCCCCACTGAAGCTTTCTTT. The J gene is TRBJ1-1, the V gene TRBV20-1; D is possibly TRBD1 (6 bases). Per the germline V gene, CDR1 is DFQATT and CDR2 is SNEGSKA (reference sequence). This CDR3 has 15 residues. V was pared by 0 bases and J by 4 bases, with 15 bases between.

A word on this clonotype: A much larger clone lies one base from this, so it may be a read error. This chain connects TRBV20-1 to TRBJ1-1; D perhaps matches TRBD1 (5 bases). From germline, CDR1 is DFQATT and CDR2 SNEGSKA (reference sequence). The CDR3 is made up of 11 amino acids. The CDR3: CSTRVGVEAFF. Written as DNA, the CDR3 is TGCAGTACTAGAGTAGGGGTTGAAGCTTTCTTT.

This chain uses TRBV19 with TRBJ1-5, with 9 bases identical to TRBD1. The CDR3 is made up of 16 amino acids. Germline V gene lookup returns CDR1 LNHDA and CDR2 SQIVND (reference sequence). V lost 6 bases to trimming and J lost 3 bases; unmatched junction nucleotides: 9. In nucleotides, the CDR3 is TGTGCCAGTAGACCCGGGACAGGGTATACCAATCAGCCCCAGCATTTT. It specifies CASRPGTGYTNQPQHF. Supplemented by reference TRBV19 and TRBJ1-5, the full variable domain reads DGGITQSPKYLFRKEGQNVTLSCEQNLNHDAMYWYRQDPGQGLRLIYYSQIVNDFQKGDIAEGYSVSREKKESFPLTVTSAQKNPTAFYLCASRPGTGYTNQPQHFGDGTRLSIL.

The V and J genes are TRBV7-8 and TRBJ2-5; 11 positions match TRBD2. This CDR3 comprises 15 residues. V was pared by 5 bases and J by 4 bases, with 6 bases of the junction left unmatched. Per germline, CDR1 SGHVS and CDR2 FQNEAQ. The CDR3 DNA reads TGTGCCAGCAGCATGGAGGGGACTAGCGGAGAGACCCAGTACTTC. This sequence encodes CASSMEGTSGETQYF. Based on the CDR3 plus reference TRBV7-8 and TRBJ2-5, the full variable domain is GAGVSQSPRYKVAKRGQDVALRCDPISGHVSLFWYQQALGQGPEFLTYFQNEAQLDKSGLPSDRFFAERPEGSVSTLKIQRTQQEDSAVYLCASSMEGTSGETQYFGPGTRLLVL.

On this clonotype: A much larger clone sits a single nucleotide away, making a read error possible. The rearrangement joins TRBV2 to TRBJ1-3; D gene ambiguous. Germline V gene sequence: CDR1 SNHLY, CDR2 FYNNEI. Between the trimmed V and J ends, which lost 6 bases and 5 bases, there was a span of 14 bases. The CDR3 runs 14 residues. The CDR3 nucleotides read TGTGCCAGCAGCTTAGCCCAAACAAGAAACACCATATATTTT. Encoded protein: CASSLAQTRNTIYF.

The table lists this clonotype with many counts. The gene calls are TRBV29-1 and TRBJ1-3, with D hard to call. This CDR3 contains 12 residues. V lost 1 base to trimming and J lost 0 bases, with 1 base between them. Germline V gives CDR1 SQVTM, CDR2 ANQGSEA. CDR3 sequence reads: CSVEVSGNTIYF. In DNA form, the CDR3 reads TGCAGCGTTGAAGTCTCTGGAAACACCATATATTTT.

This clonotype has at least ten counts. The chain joins TRBV20-1 to TRBJ2-7, with a weak D call TRBD2 (5 bases). Germline V gene sequence: CDR1 DFQATT, CDR2 SNEGSKA (reference sequence). V lost 6 bases and J lost 2, with 14 bases in between. This CDR3 is built from 13 residues. DNA for the CDR3: TGCAGTGCCACTAGACAAGGGCCCTACGAGCAGTACTTC. Amino acids: CSATRQGPYEQYF.

This clonotype was seen at least ten times. This chain connects TRBV10-3 to TRBJ2-5, with unresolved D. CDR1 and CDR2 (germline): ENHRY, SYGVKD. V was cut by 0 bases and J by 2 bases, with 13 bases left in between. The CDR3 has 16 amino acids. The CDR3 DNA reads TGTGCCATCAGTGAGTCGTGGAATCTAGAACAAGAGACCCAGTACTTC. Amino acid sequence: CAISESWNLEQETQYF.

About this clonotype itself: This clone may be a read error of a much larger clone one base away. The rearrangement links TRBV12-3 or TRBV12-4 to TRBJ1-5, with 8 bases matching TRBD1. Unmatched junction bases numbered 7, after V lost 5 bases and J lost 4 bases. The CDR3 sequence is 15 residues long. The CDR3 is CASSPGGRVNQPQHF. CDR3 DNA sequence: TGTGCCAGCAGTCCAGGGGGCAGGGTTAATCAGCCCCAGCATTTT.

The chain links TRBV29-1 to TRBJ1-1; D not certain. Germline lookup yields CDR1 SQVTM and CDR2 ANQGSEA. Trimming removed 0 bases from V and 10 bases from J, with 18 bases in between. The CDR3 consists of 14 residues. The CDR3 sequence is CSVEESRTKPGAFF. The CDR3 region has the DNA TGCAGCGTTGAAGAATCTAGGACTAAACCGGGAGCTTTCTTT. Full variable domain (outside the CDR3, taken from reference TRBV29-1 and TRBJ1-1): SAVISQKPSRDICQRGTSLTIQCQVDSQVTMMFWYRQQPGQSLTLIATANQGSEATYESGFVIDKFPISRPNLTFSTLTVSNMSPEDSSIYLCSVEESRTKPGAFFGQGTRLTVV.

In nucleotides, the CDR3 is TGTGCCAGTAGTATAGGGCAGCGAGGGGGCACCGGGGAGCTGTTTTTT. Residues: CASSIGQRGGTGELFF. V is TRBV19 and J is TRBJ2-2; TRBD1 might be the D (6 bases). Trimming left V 1 base short and J 4 bases short, with 13 bases between. Germline V CDR1 and CDR2: LNHDA, SQIVND (reference sequence). This CDR3 comprises 16 residues.

The chain employs TRBV19 and TRBJ2-5; tentative D call: TRBD2 (5 bases). V was clipped by 4 bases and J by 0 bases, with 6 bases between them. The CDR3 runs 13 residues. Germline V CDR1 and CDR2: LNHDA, SQIVND (reference sequence). In DNA, the CDR3 is TGTGCCAGTAGTACGGACTACCAAGAGACCCAGTACTTC. Its protein product is CASSTDYQETQYF.

This clonotype was seen repeatedly, ten times or more. The chain employs TRBV6-5 and TRBJ1-2; D unresolved. V shed 5 bases and J shed 3 bases, with 7 bases lying between them. Germline values: CDR1 MNHEY, CDR2 SVGAGI. The CDR3 runs to 12 residues. The CDR3 DNA reads as TGTGCCAGCAGTGGGCCGGACTATGGCTACACCTTC. Its protein product is CASSGPDYGYTF.

In regard to this clonotype: A much more abundant neighbour one base away suggests this may be a read error. The chain has TRBV9 and TRBJ2-7; D gene unclear. The CDR3 extends over 15 amino acids. The germline CDR1 and CDR2 sequences are SGDLS and YYNGEE. The CDR3 protein is CVSSVTPSLYGEQYF. CDR3 in DNA: TGTGTCAGCAGCGTAACCCCCAGCCTCTACGGCGAGCAGTACTTC.

This clonotype turned up a few times. The rearrangement joins TRBV7-2 to TRBJ1-5; possibly TRBD1 for D (5 bases). Trimming took 6 bases from V and 3 from J, leaving 18 bases between them. Germline V CDR1 and CDR2: SGHTA, FQGNSA. The CDR3 has 16 residues. The CDR3 sequence is CASSPLRQQFNQPQHF. CDR3 DNA sequence: TGTGCCAGCAGTCCCCTCCGACAGCAATTCAATCAGCCCCAGCATTTT. The variable domain in full, completed from reference TRBV7-2 and TRBJ1-5, reads GAGVSQSPSNKVTEKGKDVELRCDPISGHTALYWYRQSLGQGLEFLIYFQGNSAPDKSGLPSDRFSAERTGGSVSTLTIQRTQQEDSAVYLCASSPLRQQFNQPQHFGDGTRLSIL.

The chain combines TRBV10-3 with TRBJ2-7, with TRBD2 as a possible D gene (5 bases). Germline CDR1 and CDR2: ENHRY and SYGVKD. The CDR3 is made up of 15 amino acids. Trimming shortened V by 4 bases and J by 6 bases, and 19 bases separated the two germline ends. CDR3 DNA: TGTGCCATCAGTGTCAAGCCGGGATTCTCCACCGAGCAGTACTTC. Translated: CAISVKPGFSTEQYF.

V is TRBV6-1 and J is TRBJ2-7; TRBD2 matches at 7 bases. CDR1 and CDR2 from the germline V gene are MNHNS and SASEGT. V shed 4 bases and J 3 bases; nucleotides not matched to a gene: 15. CDR3 length equals 17 residues. CDR3 sequence reads: CASSVRLAVVGFYEQYF. The CDR3 DNA sequence: TGTGCCAGCAGTGTCCGGCTAGCGGTAGTAGGGTTCTACGAGCAGTACTTC.

At least ten counts were recorded for this clonotype. This rearrangement joins TRBV7-9 to TRBJ2-7; the match to TRBD1 covers 7 bases. The CDR3 has 14 residues. The ends lost 5 bases at V and 3 bases at J; junction bases unmatched: 7. CDR1 is SEHNR and CDR2 is FQNEAQ in the germline V gene (reference sequence). The CDR3 is CASSDGTAGYEQYF. The DNA for the CDR3 is TGTGCCAGCAGCGACGGGACAGCAGGCTACGAGCAGTACTTC. Filled out from reference TRBV7-9 and TRBJ2-7, the complete variable domain reads DTGVSQNPRHKITKRGQNVTFRCDPISEHNRLYWYRQTLGQGPEFLTYFQNEAQLEKSRLLSDRFSAERPKGSFSTLEIQRTEQGDSAMYLCASSDGTAGYEQYFGPGTRLTVT.

This clonotype was seen ten or more times. The rearrangement uses TRBV29-1 and TRBJ1-1; the match to TRBD1 covers 9 bases. V dropped 7 bases and J dropped 2; count of bases not matched to a gene: 8. The CDR3 contains 14 residues. Germline CDR1 reads SQVTM; CDR2 reads ANQGSEA. CDR3 in DNA: TGCAGCGCAGGGACAGGGACAAAAAACACTGAAGCTTTCTTT. It encodes CSAGTGTKNTEAFF.